This record looks at one TCR delta chain sequence and its context. What it recognizes is unknown. This entry comes from a study of γδ T cells in repeated Plasmodium falciparum infection. Study details: Four controlled malaria infections with P. falciparum NF54 spanned roughly 97 weeks.

Findings and caveats of the study: The Malian cohort came from a small rural village of predominantly one ethnic group.

TCRdb re-called clones from the multiplex PCR reads via CATT. The top ten hold roughly 9.5% of the sample, which has 75,000 to 95,000 delta-chain clones, less than 1% seen once. Bulk repertoires came from Vgamma9/Vdelta2+ or Vdelta2-negative gammadelta T cells flow-sorted from PBMC. V lost 5 bases and J lost 2; bases outside the gene matches: 19. Germline lookup yields CDR1 TSWWSYY and CDR2 QGS. The CDR3 sequence is 20 residues long. The sequenced sample consisted of gamma-delta T cells from blood. The source is a pool of human donors (malaria-infected and uninfected, not separated). The chain employs TRDV1 and TRDJ1, with TRDD3 identical over 11 bases. TCRdb does not report a J gene; here it was assigned by matching the DNA to germline references. For the CDR3, the DNA is TGTGCTCTTGGGAAAGGCCTCCAGAACTGGGGGATAATAATTACCGATAAACTCATCTTT. It translates to CALGKGLQNWGIIITDKLIF.